The clone carrying this TCR beta chain was detected once. No antigen is known for it. These data come from a study of cytomegalovirus exposure and HLA in healthy donors. General observations from the study: Looking again later, the authors saw that most CMV-associated TCR beta chains seemed HLA-restricted. Some V segments, TRBV6-2 and TRBV6-3 among them, were indistinguishable and were therefore excluded.

13 Jbeta primers and 60 Vbeta primers were used for the PCR. Libraries were prepared by immunoSEQ multiplex PCR; TCRdb keeps only in-frame clonotypes and omits some of them. This sample has about 91,000 clones; 60% to 75% occur once, and the top ten carry less than 1.5%. Germline assignment: CDR1 SEHNR and CDR2 FQNEAQ (reference sequence). The CDR3 has 15 residues. V was pared by 3 bases and J by 4 bases, with 6 bases of the junction left unmatched. Every donor was a healthy person donating bone marrow. The TCR was taken from a female donor in good health and CMV-seronegative. The chain joins TRBV7-9 to TRBJ1-2, with 9 bases that match TRBD1. What was sequenced was PBMCs. In DNA form, the CDR3 reads TGTGCCAGCAGCTTTCGGGACAGGGATTCCTATGGCTACACCTTC. Translating gives CASSFRDRDSYGYTF.